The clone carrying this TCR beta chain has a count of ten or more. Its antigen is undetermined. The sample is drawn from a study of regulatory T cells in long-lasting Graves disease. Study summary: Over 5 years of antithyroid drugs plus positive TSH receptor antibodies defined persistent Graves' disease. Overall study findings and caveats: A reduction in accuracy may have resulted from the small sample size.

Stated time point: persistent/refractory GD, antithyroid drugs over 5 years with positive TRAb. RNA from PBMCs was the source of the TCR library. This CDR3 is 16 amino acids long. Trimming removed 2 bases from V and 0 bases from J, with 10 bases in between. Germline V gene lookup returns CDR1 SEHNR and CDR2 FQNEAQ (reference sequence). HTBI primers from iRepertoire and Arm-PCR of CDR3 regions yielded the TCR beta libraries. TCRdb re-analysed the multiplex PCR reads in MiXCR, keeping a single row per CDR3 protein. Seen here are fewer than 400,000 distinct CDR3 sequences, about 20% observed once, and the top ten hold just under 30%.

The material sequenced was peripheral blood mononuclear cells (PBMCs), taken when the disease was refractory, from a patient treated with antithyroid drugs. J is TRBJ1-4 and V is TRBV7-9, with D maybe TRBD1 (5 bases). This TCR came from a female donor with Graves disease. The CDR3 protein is CASSLLGPATNEKLFF. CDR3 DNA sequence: TGTGCCAGCAGCTTACTGGGGCCAGCAACTAATGAAAAACTGTTTTTT.